This record looks at one TCR beta chain sequence and its context. Per the original methods: Counts of nucleated cells, estimated from reference gene primer amplification, were obtained. Produced via immunoSEQ multiplex PCR; TCRdb's table is partial and in-frame only. V, J and clone size were drawn from that table, and D and trimming were deduced from the DNA. The sample includes some 97,000 clones, roughly 92% of them seen just once. This record belongs to a study of blood T cell repertoires in COVID-19. Study in general: Specimens from acute and convalescent COVID-19 originated in the United States, Italy and Spain. PBMCs, B-cell-depleted T cells, or T cells provided the cDNA or gDNA that made up the material.

Germline V CDR1 and CDR2: GTSNPN, SVGIG (reference sequence). CDR3 size: 14 residues. V was clipped by 2 bases and J by 6 bases, with 17 bases between them. The origin of this receptor is a man aged 65 to 79 with acute or convalescent COVID-19. The gene calls are TRBV30 and TRBJ2-7, with D possibly matching TRBD2 (6 bases). The source material was peripheral blood. This CDR3 reads CAWSIAVTRGEQYF. Here the CDR3 DNA reads TGTGCCTGGAGTATAGCGGTGACACGGGGCGAGCAGTACTTC.